A single sample gave rise to the 13 T cell receptor beta chains below, sequenced in a study of shared clonotypes between healthy human individuals. Naive CD8 cells were CD45RO-negative, positively selected for CCR7, excluding terminally differentiated effector memory CD45RA+ cells. Repertoires were generated with immunoSEQ multiplex PCR, while TCRdb's copy carries only in-frame clones and drops some. The data hold roughly 2.1 million clones, with about 92% observed a single time. Input material: naive CD8+ T cells from PBMCs. Every receptor here comes from a man aged 18 to 30 in good health. Some clones in this sample may be carry-over from other donors' samples.

The V and J genes are TRBV27 and TRBJ2-5; 7 bases agree with TRBD2. Germline V gene lookup returns CDR1 MNHEY and CDR2 SMNVEV (reference sequence). The CDR3 spans 15 residues. The V gene end was trimmed by 1 base and the J gene end by 5 bases; junction bases not matched to a gene: 7. CDR3 residues: CASSLWAGVGETQYF. CDR3 nucleotide sequence: TGTGCCAGCAGTTTATGGGCGGGAGTCGGGGAGACCCAGTACTTC.

The chain recombines TRBV27 with TRBJ1-1; D not certain. Looked up from germline, CDR1 is MNHEY and CDR2 is SMNVEV (reference sequence). V was pared by 6 bases and J by 5 bases, with 16 bases between. The CDR3 loop spans 14 amino acids. CDR3 in amino acids: CASRNPDKWTEAFF. The CDR3 DNA sequence: TGTGCCAGCAGGAACCCAGATAAGTGGACTGAAGCTTTCTTT.

Details on this clone: The same CDR3 also results from other DNA sequences found in this sample. J is TRBJ2-7 and V is TRBV27, with no clear D. Trimming took off 2 bases at V and 0 bases at J, with 8 bases between the two ends. CDR3 size: 14 residues. Per the germline V gene, CDR1 is MNHEY and CDR2 is SMNVEV (reference sequence). The CDR3 nucleotides are TGTGCCAGCAGTTTAGTACCTAGCTCCTACGAGCAGTACTTC. Protein sequence: CASSLVPSSYEQYF.

The rearrangement uses TRBV11-2 and TRBJ2-1; D may correspond to TRBD1 or TRBD2 (5 bases each). CDR1 and CDR2 (germline): SGHAT, FQNNGV. The V and J ends lost 3 bases and 2 bases respectively, with 8 bases between them. The CDR3 is 14 residues long. CDR3 in DNA: TGTGCCAGCAGCTTTGGGGGAACCTACAATGAGCAGTTCTTC. It is translated as CASSFGGTYNEQFF. Together with reference TRBV11-2 and TRBJ2-1, the CDR3 gives the full variable domain: EAGVAQSPRYKIIEKRQSVAFWCNPISGHATLYWYQQILGQGPKLLIQFQNNGVVDDSQLPKDRFSAERLKGVDSTLKIQPAKLEDSAVYLCASSFGGTYNEQFFGPGTRLTVL.

V is TRBV27 and J is TRBJ2-7; TRBD2 aligns across 7 bases. The ends lost 5 bases at V and 5 bases at J; junction bases unmatched: 15. The CDR3 consists of 16 residues. CDR1 MNHEY and CDR2 SMNVEV come from the germline V gene (reference sequence). The CDR3 reads CASSTTSGDRSHEQYF. Written as DNA, the CDR3 is TGTGCCAGCAGTACCACAAGCGGGGACCGTTCCCACGAGCAGTACTTC.

With respect to this clone: At the DNA level, this CDR3 is encoded by other sequences in the same sample as well. The gene calls are TRBV27 and TRBJ2-7, with D hard to call. The germline V and J ends were trimmed by 6 bases and 2 bases, with 11 bases remaining between them. The CDR3 sequence is 13 residues long. CDR1 is MNHEY, CDR2 SMNVEV, per germline (reference sequence). In DNA, the CDR3 is TGTGCCAGCAGCCTTAGCTCTCCCTACGAGCAGTACTTC. It yields the protein CASSLSSPYEQYF.

The gene calls are TRBV15 and TRBJ2-2; 11 positions agree with TRBD2. CDR1 and CDR2 (germline): LNHNV, YYDKDF (reference sequence). The CDR3 loop spans 16 amino acids. The junction had 4 bases not matched to a gene; V was cut back by 1 base and J by 6 bases. The CDR3 is CATSRGTSGSSGELFF. The CDR3 region has the DNA TGTGCCACCAGCAGAGGAACTAGCGGGAGTTCCGGGGAGCTGTTTTTT.

V gene TRBV4-1 combines with J gene TRBJ2-2; maybe TRBD2 (6 bases). Germline V gene sequence: CDR1 MGHRA, CDR2 YSYEKL. Trimming cost V 3 bases and J 6 bases, with 11 bases left between them. The length of the CDR3 is 14 residues. The CDR3 nucleotides are TGCGCCAGCAGCCATTACGGGACTCCCGGGGAGCTGTTTTTT. Translation gives CASSHYGTPGELFF.

CDR3 nucleotide sequence: TGCGCCAGCAGCCTCGGGACTAGCGGAGACTACGAGCAGTACTTC. It encodes CASSLGTSGDYEQYF. This chain uses TRBV4-1 with TRBJ2-7; the match to TRBD2 covers 11 bases. This CDR3 has 15 residues. With 4 bases clipped from V and 3 bases from J, the junction kept 5 bases outside the gene matches. Germline lookup yields CDR1 MGHRA and CDR2 YSYEKL.

V gene TRBV2 combines with J gene TRBJ1-1, with D uncertain. The CDR3 runs 16 residues. Germline CDR1 and CDR2: SNHLY and FYNNEI. The V end lost 2 bases, the J end lost 5 bases, and 18 bases lay between the germline ends. The DNA for the CDR3 is TGTGCCAGCAGTGAAATCGCGGTTAGCGGGATAACTGAAGCTTTCTTT. Translated: CASSEIAVSGITEAFF.

The chain joins TRBV28 to TRBJ2-2; TRBD2 aligns across 11 bases. Germline V CDR1 and CDR2: MDHEN, SYDVKM. The V gene end was trimmed by 7 bases and the J gene end by 2 bases; junction bases not matched to a gene: 6. CDR3 size: 16 residues. DNA of the CDR3: TGTGCCAGCACCCCGACTAGCGGGATTAACACCGGGGAGCTGTTTTTT. This gives the protein CASTPTSGINTGELFF.

This chain links TRBV7-6 with TRBJ2-1; 8 nucleotides align to TRBD1. The CDR3 spans 15 residues. The V and J ends lost 5 bases and 2 bases, in that order; junction bases with no gene match: 5. The germline CDR1 and CDR2 sequences are SGHVS and FNYEAQ. The CDR3 sequence is CASSHRGSAYNEQFF. The CDR3 nucleotides are TGTGCCAGCAGCCACAGGGGGAGCGCCTACAATGAGCAGTTCTTC.

The rearrangement links TRBV29-1 to TRBJ2-2, with D perhaps TRBD1 (5 bases). The CDR3 is made up of 14 amino acids. Germline V lookup: CDR1 SQVTM, CDR2 ANQGSEA. With 6 bases removed from V and 5 bases from J, the gap between germline ends came to 16 bases. The CDR3 region is CSVLFPGRTGELFF. CDR3 nucleotide sequence: TGCAGCGTCCTCTTCCCAGGGCGGACCGGGGAGCTGTTTTTT.